Below, 6 T cell receptor beta chains from the same sample are listed, as sequenced in a study of Graves' ophthalmopathy and Graves' hyperthyroidism. Amplification of TCR beta CDR3 regions used RNA transcripts. In the first round, RT-PCR was carried out with HTBI primers, and a multiplex PCR formed the second round. TCRdb recomputed calls from the multiplex PCR reads with MiXCR, one row per CDR3 protein. The sample yields hundreds of thousands of distinct CDR3 sequences, 35% to 50% seen once. Sequencing input: peripheral blood. The source is an adult man with Graves' ophthalmopathy.

This chain uses TRBV20-1 with TRBJ2-6, with D maybe TRBD2 (6 bases). The CDR3 extends over 19 amino acids. Trimming removed 0 bases from V and 1 base from J, with 19 bases in between. Germline V gives CDR1 DFQATT, CDR2 SNEGSKA (reference sequence). Here the CDR3 DNA reads TGCAGTGCTAGAGATTTACTGGGTAACGGAGGGTCTGGGGCCAACGTCCTGACTTTC. Protein: CSARDLLGNGGSGANVLTF.

This clonotype was counted a few times. CDR3 in DNA: TGTGCCAGCAGTTACTCGGGAGGGTTTGTCTACGAGCAGTACTTC. Its translation: CASSYSGGFVYEQYF. This chain joins TRBV6-5 and TRBJ2-7, with 7 bases fitting TRBD2. The CDR3 is made up of 15 amino acids. J lost 3 bases, V lost 0 bases, and 5 bases had no gene match. Germline loops: CDR1 MNHEY, CDR2 SVGAGI.

This clonotype was recorded many times. V gene TRBV19 combines with J gene TRBJ1-6; TRBD1 might be the D (6 bases). Trimming cost V 8 bases and J 9 bases, with 14 bases left between them. From germline, CDR1 is LNHDA and CDR2 SQIVND (reference sequence). CDR3 size: 13 residues. The DNA for the CDR3 is TGTGCCAGTGGTGGTGGGGGCGCTTCACCCCTCCACTTT. Its protein is CASGGGGASPLHF.

As for this clonotype: No conserved phenylalanine or tryptophan ends this CDR3, so it is likely a read error. The V call is TRBV5-8, the J call TRBJ2-7, with no clear D. CDR3 size: 12 residues. Germline-derived CDR1 and CDR2 are SGHTS and YDEGEE. The V gene lost 2 bases and the J gene lost 2 bases, with 5 bases spanning the gap. CDR3 residues: CASSLRAYEQYL. Written as DNA, the CDR3 is TGTGCCAGCAGCTTAAGGGCCTACGAGCAGTACCTC.

CDR3 sequence (DNA): TGTGCCAGCAGCTTAGCAGCAGGGACTAGCGGGAGGTCCCGGAACACCGGGGAGCTGTTTTTT. This sequence encodes CASSLAAGTSGRSRNTGELFF. The chain is built from TRBV11-1 and TRBJ2-2; 15 nucleotides line up with TRBD2. V lost 0 bases, J lost 1 base, and 9 bases stayed unmatched. The CDR3 has 21 amino acids. From germline, CDR1 is SGHAT and CDR2 FQDESV (reference sequence).

This clonotype showed up many times. The V and J genes are TRBV7-2 and TRBJ2-5; 9 bases align to TRBD2. Germline V gives CDR1 SGHTA, CDR2 FQGNSA. V dropped 5 bases and J dropped 4; count of bases not matched to a gene: 8. The CDR3 is 15 amino acids. CDR3 in DNA: TGTGCCAGCAGCCCAAGGACTAGCGCCTTAGAGACCCAGTACTTC. Protein sequence: CASSPRTSALETQYF. The whole variable domain, remainder taken from reference TRBV7-2 and TRBJ2-5, is GAGVSQSPSNKVTEKGKDVELRCDPISGHTALYWYRQSLGQGLEFLIYFQGNSAPDKSGLPSDRFSAERTGGSVSTLTIQRTQQEDSAVYLCASSPRTSALETQYFGPGTRLLVL.